The TCR beta chain under discussion was sequenced for a study of OX40 agonist ivuxolimab in advanced cancers. Study results and limitations: Compared with CD4+, CD8+ T cells on average had more expanded clones.

This clone is judged medium-sized. Its matching antigen is unknown. Other DNA sequences in this specimen translate into the identical CDR3. Profiling relied on immunoSEQ multiplex PCR, and the TCRdb table lists in-frame clones only, not all of them. The table shows about 25,000 clones, with around four fifths occurring only once. V lost 0 bases to trimming and J lost 2 bases, with 10 bases between them. The CDR3 has 15 amino acids. Looked up from germline, CDR1 is ENHRY and CDR2 is SYGVKD. The rearrangement links TRBV10-3 to TRBJ1-1; D might be TRBD1 (6 bases). This TCR was recovered from an adult with an advanced solid tumor such as melanoma, head and neck, liver or kidney cancer. Sequenced here: CD4+ or CD8+ T cells sorted from blood, sampled in a trial of the OX40 agonist ivuxolimab. Here the CDR3 DNA reads TGTGCCATCAGTGAGTCGGACAGCCTTAACACTGAAGCTTTCTTT. Translation: CAISESDSLNTEAFF.